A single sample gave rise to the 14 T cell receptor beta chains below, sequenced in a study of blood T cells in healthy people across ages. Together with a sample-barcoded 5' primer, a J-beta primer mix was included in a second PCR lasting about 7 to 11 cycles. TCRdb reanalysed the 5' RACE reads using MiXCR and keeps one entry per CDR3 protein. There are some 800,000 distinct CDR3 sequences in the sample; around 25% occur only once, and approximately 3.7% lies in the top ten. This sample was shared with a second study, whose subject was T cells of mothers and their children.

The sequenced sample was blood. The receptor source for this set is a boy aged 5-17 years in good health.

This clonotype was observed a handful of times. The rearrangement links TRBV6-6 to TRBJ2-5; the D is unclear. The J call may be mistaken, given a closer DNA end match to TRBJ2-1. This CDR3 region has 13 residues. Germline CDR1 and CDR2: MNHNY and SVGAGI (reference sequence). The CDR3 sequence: CASSLRLGNEQFF. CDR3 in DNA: TGTGCCAGCAGTTTAAGGTTAGGCAATGAGCAGTTCTTC.

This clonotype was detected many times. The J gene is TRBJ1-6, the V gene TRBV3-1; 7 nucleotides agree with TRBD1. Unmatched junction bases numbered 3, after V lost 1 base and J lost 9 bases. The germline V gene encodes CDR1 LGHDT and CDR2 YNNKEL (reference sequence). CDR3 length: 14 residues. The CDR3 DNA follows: TGTGCCAGCAGCCAAGGACAGGGTGGTTCACCCCTCCACTTT. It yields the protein CASSQGQGGSPLHF.

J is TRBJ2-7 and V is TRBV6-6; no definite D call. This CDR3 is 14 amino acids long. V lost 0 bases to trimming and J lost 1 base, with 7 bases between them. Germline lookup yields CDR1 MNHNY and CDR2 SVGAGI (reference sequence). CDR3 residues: CASSYSPFSYEQYF. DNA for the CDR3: TGTGCCAGCAGTTACTCGCCTTTTTCCTACGAGCAGTACTTC.

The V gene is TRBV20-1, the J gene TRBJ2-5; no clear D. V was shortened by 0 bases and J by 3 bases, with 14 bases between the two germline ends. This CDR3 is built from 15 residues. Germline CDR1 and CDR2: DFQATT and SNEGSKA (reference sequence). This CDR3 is CSARDGRDWEETQYF. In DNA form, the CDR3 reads TGCAGTGCTAGAGATGGTAGGGATTGGGAAGAGACCCAGTACTTC.

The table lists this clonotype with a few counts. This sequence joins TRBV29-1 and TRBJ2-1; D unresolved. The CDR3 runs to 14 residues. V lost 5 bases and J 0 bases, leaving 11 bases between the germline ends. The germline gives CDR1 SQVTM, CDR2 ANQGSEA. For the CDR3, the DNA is TGCAGCGTTTGTGAGTCACGCTCCTACAATGAGCAGTTCTTC. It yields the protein CSVCESRSYNEQFF.

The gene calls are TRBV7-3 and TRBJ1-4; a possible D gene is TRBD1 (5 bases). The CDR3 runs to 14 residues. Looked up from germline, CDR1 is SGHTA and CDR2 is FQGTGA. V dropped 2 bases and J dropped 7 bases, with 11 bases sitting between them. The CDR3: CASSLGPQGEKLFF. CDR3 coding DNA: TGTGCCAGCAGCTTAGGCCCCCAGGGTGAAAAACTGTTTTTT.

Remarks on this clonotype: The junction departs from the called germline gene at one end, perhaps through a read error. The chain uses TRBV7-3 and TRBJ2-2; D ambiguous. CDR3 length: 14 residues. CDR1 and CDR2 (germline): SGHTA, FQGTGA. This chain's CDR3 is CAGSLATASGELFF. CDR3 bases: TGTGCCGGCAGCTTGGCGACTGCCAGCGGGGAGCTGTTTTTT.

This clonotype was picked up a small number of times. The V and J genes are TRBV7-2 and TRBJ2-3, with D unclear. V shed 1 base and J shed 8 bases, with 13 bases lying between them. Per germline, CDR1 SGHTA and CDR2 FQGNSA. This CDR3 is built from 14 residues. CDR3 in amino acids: CASSLGAGTGTQYF. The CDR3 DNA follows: TGTGCCAGCAGCTTAGGGGCAGGTACTGGTACGCAGTATTTT.

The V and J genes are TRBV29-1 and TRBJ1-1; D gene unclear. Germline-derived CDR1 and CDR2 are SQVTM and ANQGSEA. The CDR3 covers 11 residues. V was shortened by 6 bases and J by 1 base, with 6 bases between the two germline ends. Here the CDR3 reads CSVGKNTEAFF. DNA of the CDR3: TGCAGCGTGGGGAAGAACACTGAAGCTTTCTTT.

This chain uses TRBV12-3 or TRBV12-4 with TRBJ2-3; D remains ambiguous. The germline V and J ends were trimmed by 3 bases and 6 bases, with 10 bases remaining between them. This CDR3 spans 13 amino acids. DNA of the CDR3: TGTGCCAGCAGTTTGCGCCACGGTGATACGCAGTATTTT. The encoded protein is CASSLRHGDTQYF.

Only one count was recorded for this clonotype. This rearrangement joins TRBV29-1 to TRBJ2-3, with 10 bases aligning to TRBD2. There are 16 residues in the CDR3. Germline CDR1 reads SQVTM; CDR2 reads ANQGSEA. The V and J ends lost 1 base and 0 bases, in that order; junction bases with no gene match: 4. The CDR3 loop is CSVEGTSGVSTDTQYF. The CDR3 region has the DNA TGCAGCGTTGAAGGTACTAGCGGGGTCAGCACAGATACGCAGTATTTT.

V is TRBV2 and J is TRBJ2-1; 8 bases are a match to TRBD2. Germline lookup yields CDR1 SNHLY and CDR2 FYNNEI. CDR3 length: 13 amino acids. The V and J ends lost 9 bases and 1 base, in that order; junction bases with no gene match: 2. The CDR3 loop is CARERESYNEQFF. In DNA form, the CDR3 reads TGTGCCAGGGAGCGGGAGTCCTACAATGAGCAGTTCTTC.

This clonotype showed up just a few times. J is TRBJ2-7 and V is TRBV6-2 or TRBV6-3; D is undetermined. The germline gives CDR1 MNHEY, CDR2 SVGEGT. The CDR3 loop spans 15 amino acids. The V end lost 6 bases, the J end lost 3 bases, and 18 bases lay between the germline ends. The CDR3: CASSEARTYSYEQYF. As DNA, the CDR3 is TGTGCCAGCAGCGAGGCGCGGACGTATAGCTACGAGCAGTACTTC.

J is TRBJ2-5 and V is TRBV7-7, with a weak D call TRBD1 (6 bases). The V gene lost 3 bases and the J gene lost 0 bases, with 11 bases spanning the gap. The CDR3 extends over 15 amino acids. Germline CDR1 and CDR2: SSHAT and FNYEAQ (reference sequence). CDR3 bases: TGTGCCAGCAGCTTGAACAGGGCGTACCAAGAGACCCAGTACTTC. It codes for CASSLNRAYQETQYF.